The T cell receptor (beta chain) under discussion was sequenced for a study of shared clonotypes between healthy human individuals. General study findings and limits: Naive subsets usually exceeded memory subsets in estimated richness. Generation of non-shared clonotypes was less probable than generation of clonotypes shared by all four donors.

Trimming cost V 2 bases and J 3 bases; bases outside gene matches: 7. The CDR3 totals 17 residues. Germline values: CDR1 SNHLY, CDR2 FYNNEI. Only CD45RO-negative cells positively selected for CCR7 counted as naive CD8 cells, so terminally differentiated effector memory CD45RA+ cells were excluded. Authors' data handling: Junction-only sequences without quality scores came from ImmunoSEQ, so filtering differed. The data were produced by immunoSEQ multiplex PCR, yet TCRdb's version contains in-frame clones alone and is incomplete. D and trimming come from the DNA, and the V and J calls and clone size come from that table. The sample includes about 2 million clones, around 96% of them seen just once. As regards this clone: Its antigen is unknown.

The rearrangement joins TRBV2 to TRBJ1-5, with 10 bases matching TRBD1. The sample taken for sequencing was naive CD8+ T cells sorted from blood. The sequence came from a man younger than 30 in good health. CDR3 sequence reads: CASSERDRGGPNQPQHF. For the CDR3, the DNA is TGTGCCAGCAGTGAACGGGACAGGGGAGGTCCCAATCAGCCCCAGCATTTT.